One and the same sample provided the 2 T cell receptor beta chains below, sequenced in a study of cytomegalovirus exposure and HLA in healthy donors. TCRdb's table, derived via immunoSEQ multiplex PCR, lists solely in-frame clones and lacks some. The profile shows 150,000 or so clones, around nine tenths of them singletons. The sequencing input was PBMCs. These receptors were collected from a woman aged 30 to 39 in good health and CMV-seronegative.

The rearrangement uses TRBV5-1 and TRBJ1-1; D possibly corresponds to TRBD1 (6 bases). The CDR3 has 16 amino acids. Trimming cost V 2 bases and J 0 bases, with 14 bases left between them. Per the germline V gene, CDR1 is SGHRS and CDR2 is YFSETQ. CDR3 DNA sequence: TGCGCCAGCAGCTTTGGAGCTACAGGGATGAACACTGAAGCTTTCTTT. Protein: CASSFGATGMNTEAFF.

V and J are TRBV11-2 and TRBJ1-2; 7 positions match TRBD1. The trim removed 1 base at V and 1 base at J, leaving 9 bases unmatched. CDR1 SGHAT and CDR2 FQNNGV come from the germline V gene. CDR3 size: 17 residues. The CDR3 spells CASSLGSRAGGNYGYTF. The CDR3 DNA follows: TGTGCCAGCAGCTTAGGTTCGCGGGCAGGGGGTAACTATGGCTACACCTTC.